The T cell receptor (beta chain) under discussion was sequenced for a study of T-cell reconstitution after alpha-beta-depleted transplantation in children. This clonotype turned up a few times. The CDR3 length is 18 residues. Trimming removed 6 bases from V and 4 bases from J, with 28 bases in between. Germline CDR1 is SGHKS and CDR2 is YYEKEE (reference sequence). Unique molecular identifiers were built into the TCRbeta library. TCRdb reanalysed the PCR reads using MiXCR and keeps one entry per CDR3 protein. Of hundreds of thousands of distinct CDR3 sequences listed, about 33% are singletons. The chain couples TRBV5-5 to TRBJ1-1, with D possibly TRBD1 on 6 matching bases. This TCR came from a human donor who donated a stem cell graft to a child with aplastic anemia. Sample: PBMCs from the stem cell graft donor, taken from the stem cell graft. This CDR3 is CASTQLSYGTGRVTEAFF. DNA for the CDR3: TGTGCCAGCACCCAGCTTAGCTACGGTACAGGGAGGGTCACTGAAGCTTTCTTT. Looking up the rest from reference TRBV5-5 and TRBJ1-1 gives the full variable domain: DAGVTQSPTHLIKTRGQQVTLRCSPISGHKSVSWYQQVLGQGPQFIFQYYEKEERGRGNFPDRFSARQFPNYSSELNVNALLLGDSALYLCASTQLSYGTGRVTEAFFGQGTRLTVV.